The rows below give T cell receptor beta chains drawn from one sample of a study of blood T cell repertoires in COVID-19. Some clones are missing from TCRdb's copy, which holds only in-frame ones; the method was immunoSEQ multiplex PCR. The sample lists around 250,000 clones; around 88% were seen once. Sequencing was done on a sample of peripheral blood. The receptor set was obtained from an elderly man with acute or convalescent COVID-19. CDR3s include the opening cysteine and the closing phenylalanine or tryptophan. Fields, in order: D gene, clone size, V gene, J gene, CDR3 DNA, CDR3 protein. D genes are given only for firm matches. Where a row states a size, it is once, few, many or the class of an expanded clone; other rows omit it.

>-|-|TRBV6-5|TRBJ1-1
TGTGCCAGCCTGGAACAGGTTGGGAACACTGAAGCTTTCTTT
CASLEQVGNTEAFF
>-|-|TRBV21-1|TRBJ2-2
TGTGCCAGCAGCAAATGCCTAGCGGGGGGGGCCGGGGAGCTGTTTTTT
CASSKCLAGGAGELFF
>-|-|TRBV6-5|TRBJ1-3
TGTGCCAGCCGCAATTGGGACATTGGAAACACCATATATTTT
CASRNWDIGNTIYF
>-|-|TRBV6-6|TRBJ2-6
TGTGCCAGCAGCCAAATTCTATCCACCCACAGGGTCGGCTCTGGGGCCAACGTCCTGACTTTC
CASSQILSTHRVGSGANVLTF
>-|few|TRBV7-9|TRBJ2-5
TGTGCCAGCAGCTTAGAACTGCAAGAGACCCAGTACTTC
CASSLELQETQYF
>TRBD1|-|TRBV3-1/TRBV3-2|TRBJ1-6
TGTGCCAGCAGACTACGGGACAGGGGCAATTCACCCCTCCACTTT
CASRLRDRGNSPLHF
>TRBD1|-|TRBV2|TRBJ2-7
TGTGCCAGCAGTGATAGGACAGGGTACTACGAGCAGTACTTC
CASSDRTGYYEQYF
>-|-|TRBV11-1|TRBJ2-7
TGTGCCAGCAGCTCAGACAGGTACGAGCAGTACTTC
CASSSDRYEQYF
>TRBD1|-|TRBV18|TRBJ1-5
TGTGCCAGCTCGCCCACCGGGACAGGGGGCGAACATTTT
CASSPTGTGGEHF
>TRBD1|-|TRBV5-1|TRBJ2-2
TGCGCCAGCAGCTTGACAGGGGTTAACACCGGGGAGCTGTTTTTT
CASSLTGVNTGELFF
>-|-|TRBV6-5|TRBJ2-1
TGTGCCAGCACCCGGGACTACAATGAGCAGTTCTTC
CASTRDYNEQFF
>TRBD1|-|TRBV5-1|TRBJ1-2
TGCGCCACCGCGACAGGGGGCTACTATGGCTACACCTTC
CATATGGYYGYTF
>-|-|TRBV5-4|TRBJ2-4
TGTGCCAGCAGTCAGCAGGGGGCCAAAAACATTCAGTACTTC
CASSQQGAKNIQYF
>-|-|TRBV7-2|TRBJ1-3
TGTGCCAGCAGCGCCCGTAGGGTAGCGGGAAACACCATATATTTT
CASSARRVAGNTIYF
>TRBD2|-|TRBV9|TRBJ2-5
TGTGCCAGCAGCGTAGAGGGTAGCGGGGGCCAAGAGACCCAGTACTTC
CASSVEGSGGQETQYF
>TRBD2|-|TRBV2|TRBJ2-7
TGTGCCAGCAGAGGGGGGACTAGCGGCTCCTACGAGCAGTACTTC
CASRGGTSGSYEQYF
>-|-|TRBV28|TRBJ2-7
TGTGCCAGCAGCATTACAGGGTCGCAGTACTTC
CASSITGSQYF
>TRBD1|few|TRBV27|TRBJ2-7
TGTGCCAGCAGTTTAAAAGGACAGGCCTACGAGCAGTACTTC
CASSLKGQAYEQYF
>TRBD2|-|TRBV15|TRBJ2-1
TGTGCCACCAGCAGAGATGGACGGCGGGAGGAGCAGTTCTTC
CATSRDGRREEQFF
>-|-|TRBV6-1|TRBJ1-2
TGTGCCAGCAGTGATCAGGGCGGCTATGGCTACACCTTC
CASSDQGGYGYTF
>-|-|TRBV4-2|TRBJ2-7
TGTGCCAGCAGTGGGGCCGCGAAGAACTACGAGCAGTACTTC
CASSGAAKNYEQYF
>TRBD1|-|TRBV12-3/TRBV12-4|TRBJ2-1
TGTGCCAGCAGTTCGTACGGACAGGGTCGGCAGTTCTTC
CASSSYGQGRQFF
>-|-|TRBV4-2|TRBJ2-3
TGTGCCAGCAGCCAAGTGCGCGGGGAAGATACGCAGTATTTT
CASSQVRGEDTQYF
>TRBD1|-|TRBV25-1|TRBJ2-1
TGTGCCAGCAGTGCGGTAGCCGGGACAGGTTTCAATGAGCAGTTCTTC
CASSAVAGTGFNEQFF
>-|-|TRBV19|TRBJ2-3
TGTGCCAGTAGGGTGGACTCTAGCACAGATACGCAGTATTTT
CASRVDSSTDTQYF
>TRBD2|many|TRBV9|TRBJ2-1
TGTGCCAGCAGCGTTAACGGGGGGGCTAACAATGAGCAGTTCTTC
CASSVNGGANNEQFF
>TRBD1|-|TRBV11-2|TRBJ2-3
TGTGCCAGCAGCCCGCAGGGGGTGTCCACAGATACGCAGTATTTT
CASSPQGVSTDTQYF
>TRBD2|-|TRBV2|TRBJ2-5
TGTGCCAGCAGTGCCCTAGCGGGGGGGCAGGAGACCCAGTACTTC
CASSALAGGQETQYF